The 27 T cell receptor beta chains presented below share a single source sample, sequenced in a study of cytotoxic CD8 clonotypes in ibrutinib-treated CLL. The repertoire was sequenced with immunoSEQ multiplex PCR; TCRdb's copy has only in-frame clones and lacks some. This table holds about 200,000 clones, 65% to 80% found once. Sequencing used PBMCs, obtained after 12 months of ibrutinib treatment. All receptors come from a human donor with chronic lymphocytic leukemia.

The rearrangement joins TRBV2 to TRBJ1-3, with no clear D. V lost 3 bases to trimming and J lost 1 base, with 10 bases between them. CDR3 length: 15 amino acids. Germline V gene data show CDR1 as SNHLY and CDR2 as FYNNEI. The CDR3 sequence is CASSDYSLSGNTIYF. CDR3 in DNA: TGTGCCAGCAGTGATTATAGTCTTTCTGGAAACACCATATATTTT.

The chain is built from TRBV7-2 and TRBJ2-1; D ambiguous. The CDR3 has 15 amino acids. Trimming removed 2 bases at V and 1 base at J, with 9 bases between. Germline V gene lookup returns CDR1 SGHTA and CDR2 FQGNSA. This chain's CDR3 is CASSLRPDSYNEQFF. The CDR3 bases are TGTGCCAGCAGCTTACGTCCAGATTCCTACAATGAGCAGTTCTTC.

This chain joins TRBV5-1 and TRBJ1-6; 8 positions agree with TRBD1. The germline V gene encodes CDR1 SGHRS and CDR2 YFSETQ. The CDR3 extends over 18 amino acids. V shed 6 bases and J 5 bases; nucleotides not matched to a gene: 16. In DNA, the CDR3 is TGCGCCAGCACCTCTAGCCCGGGACAGGCGGCCGATAATTCACCCCTCCACTTT. This sequence encodes CASTSSPGQAADNSPLHF. The variable domain in full, completed from reference TRBV5-1 and TRBJ1-6, reads KAGVTQTPRYLIKTRGQQVTLSCSPISGHRSVSWYQQTPGQGLQFLFEYFSETQRNKGNFPGRFSGRQFSNSRSEMNVSTLELGDSALYLCASTSSPGQAADNSPLHFGNGTRLTVT.

The chain joins TRBV2 to TRBJ2-1, with 10 bases that match TRBD2. CDR3 length: 19 residues. V shed 1 base, J shed 2 bases, and the junction held 11 bases outside the gene matches. The germline V gene has CDR1 SNHLY and CDR2 FYNNEI. CDR3 sequence reads: CASSEGGLAGARTYNEQFF. The CDR3 nucleotides are TGTGCCAGCAGTGAAGGCGGGCTAGCGGGAGCGAGGACCTACAATGAGCAGTTCTTC. The full variable domain, its missing parts supplied by reference TRBV2 and TRBJ2-1, is EPEVTQTPSHQVTQMGQEVILRCVPISNHLYFYWYRQILGQKVEFLVSFYNNEISEKSEIFDDQFSVERPDGSNFTLKIRSTKLEDSAMYFCASSEGGLAGARTYNEQFFGPGTRLTVL.

The chain recombines TRBV9 with TRBJ1-1; D may be TRBD1 (5 bases). V shed 5 bases and J shed 1 base, with 15 bases lying between them. CDR3 size: 15 residues. The germline V gene has CDR1 SGDLS and CDR2 YYNGEE. The CDR3 reads CASRQTGTSNTEAFF. For the CDR3, the DNA is TGTGCCAGCAGGCAAACCGGGACGTCGAACACTGAAGCTTTCTTT.

The rearrangement uses TRBV5-1 and TRBJ2-5, with TRBD1 as a possible D gene (6 bases). The CDR3 is 15 residues long. Trimming took off 1 base at V and 5 bases at J, with 15 bases between the two ends. Germline-derived CDR1 and CDR2 are SGHRS and YFSETQ. For the CDR3, the DNA is TGCGCCAGCAGCTTGCTACAGGGATCTTGGGAGACCCAGTACTTC. Its protein product is CASSLLQGSWETQYF.

V gene TRBV5-1 combines with J gene TRBJ1-3; the match to TRBD1 covers 9 bases. Looked up from germline, CDR1 is SGHRS and CDR2 is YFSETQ. The junction had 10 bases not matched to a gene; V was cut back by 5 bases and J by 4 bases. The CDR3 contains 16 residues. The CDR3 sequence is CASRITGGAEGNTIYF. For the CDR3, the DNA is TGCGCCAGCAGGATTACAGGGGGCGCGGAAGGAAACACCATATATTTT.

The chain has TRBV19 and TRBJ1-2; D uncertain. The CDR3 runs to 14 residues. Germline CDR1 is LNHDA and CDR2 is SQIVND (reference sequence). V lost 6 bases and J lost 0, with 11 bases in between. CDR3 DNA sequence: TGTGCCAGTAGGGTTCTTCAGGCTAACTATGGCTACACCTTC. Residues: CASRVLQANYGYTF.

The chain employs TRBV5-1 and TRBJ1-1, with 8 nucleotides matching TRBD1. The CDR3 has 13 residues. Germline V CDR1 and CDR2: SGHRS, YFSETQ. With V trimmed by 3 bases and J by 7 bases, 5 bases remained unmatched. CDR3 sequence: CASSSGTGIEAFF. As DNA, the CDR3 is TGCGCCAGCAGCTCCGGGACAGGTATTGAAGCTTTCTTT.

The gene calls are TRBV7-9 and TRBJ2-3; 15 nucleotides match TRBD2. CDR1 SEHNR and CDR2 FQNEAQ come from the germline V gene (reference sequence). There are 16 residues in the CDR3. V gave up 5 bases and J gave up 6 bases; unmatched junction bases: 6. The CDR3 protein is CASSREGTSGRDTQYF. CDR3 sequence (DNA): TGTGCCAGCAGCCGCGAAGGGACTAGCGGGAGGGATACGCAGTATTTT.

The chain joins TRBV9 to TRBJ2-5; 8 positions agree with TRBD2. In germline, CDR1 is SGDLS, CDR2 YYNGEE. This CDR3 is built from 15 residues. The V gene end was trimmed by 1 base and the J gene end by 4 bases; junction bases not matched to a gene: 6. CDR3 coding DNA: TGTGCCAGCAGCGTATCCCCGGCGGGGGGAGAGACCCAGTACTTC. Protein product: CASSVSPAGGETQYF. The variable domain in full, completed from reference TRBV9 and TRBJ2-5, reads DSGVTQTPKHLITATGQRVTLRCSPRSGDLSVYWYQQSLDQGLQFLIQYYNGEERAKGNILERFSAQQFPDLHSELNLSSLELGDSALYFCASSVSPAGGETQYFGPGTRLLVL.

A few counts support this clone. The chain is built from TRBV7-3 and TRBJ1-1; D is unclear. Germline loops: CDR1 SGHTA, CDR2 FQGTGA. V was pared by 4 bases and J by 4 bases, with 16 bases between. The CDR3 length is 15 residues. The CDR3 loop is CASSSRPGGSTEAFF. CDR3 DNA: TGTGCCAGCAGCTCCCGGCCGGGTGGAAGCACTGAAGCTTTCTTT.

The chain combines TRBV27 with TRBJ2-7; 7 bases agree with TRBD1. The CDR3 totals 17 residues. Germline assignment: CDR1 MNHEY and CDR2 SMNVEV (reference sequence). V gave up 1 base and J gave up 3 bases; unmatched junction bases: 12. The CDR3 DNA reads as TGTGCCAGCAGTTTATTCCCCTCTTGGACAGGTGACTACGAGCAGTACTTC. This sequence encodes CASSLFPSWTGDYEQYF.

This chain links TRBV4-1 with TRBJ2-3, with D unclear. The CDR3 contains 13 residues. In germline, CDR1 is MGHRA, CDR2 YSYEKL. Trimming pared 0 bases from V and 4 bases from J, leaving 5 bases between. The CDR3 spells CASSQDWADTQYF. DNA for the CDR3: TGCGCCAGCAGCCAAGATTGGGCAGATACGCAGTATTTT.

V gene TRBV18 combines with J gene TRBJ1-1; TRBD1 agrees at 7 bases. V trimming: 0 bases; J trimming: 8 bases; junction bases outside the gene matches: 6. The germline CDR1 and CDR2 sequences are KGHSH and LQKENI. The CDR3 loop spans 14 amino acids. The CDR3 region is CASSPPSRQGEAFF. The DNA of the CDR3 is TGTGCCAGCTCACCACCCAGCCGACAGGGAGAAGCTTTCTTT.

The chain combines TRBV16 with TRBJ2-7; D gene unclear. CDR3 length: 13 residues. Per the germline V gene, CDR1 is KGHSY and CDR2 is FQNENV. Trimming pared 2 bases from V and 2 bases from J, leaving 7 bases between. As DNA, the CDR3 is TGTGCCAGCAGCCAAGGGGATCCCTACGAGCAGTACTTC. Its translation: CASSQGDPYEQYF.

This chain links TRBV11-2 with TRBJ2-5; D gene ambiguous. V lost 5 bases to trimming and J lost 3 bases, with 4 bases between them. From germline, CDR1 is SGHAT and CDR2 FQNNGV. This CDR3 region has 11 residues. CDR3 region: CASSQEETQYF. CDR3 bases: TGTGCCAGCAGCCAAGAAGAGACCCAGTACTTC. Variable domain in full (rest from reference TRBV11-2 and TRBJ2-5): EAGVAQSPRYKIIEKRQSVAFWCNPISGHATLYWYQQILGQGPKLLIQFQNNGVVDDSQLPKDRFSAERLKGVDSTLKIQPAKLEDSAVYLCASSQEETQYFGPGTRLLVL.

The rearrangement uses TRBV5-1 and TRBJ1-6, with TRBD1 identical over 7 bases. The germline gives CDR1 SGHRS, CDR2 YFSETQ. The CDR3 runs 15 residues. V was clipped by 6 bases and J by 10 bases; unmatched bases: 13. CDR3: CASTEGASLVSPLHF. Written as DNA, the CDR3 is TGCGCCAGCACGGAGGGGGCAAGTTTAGTGTCACCCCTCCACTTT.

The V call is TRBV2, the J call TRBJ2-7; weak D call: TRBD2 (5 bases). Germline CDR1 is SNHLY and CDR2 is FYNNEI. V lost 7 bases, J lost 3 bases, and 13 bases lay in between. The CDR3 is made up of 13 amino acids. The CDR3 loop is CASTRERVYEQYF. CDR3 nucleotides: TGTGCCAGCACGAGGGAAAGAGTCTACGAGCAGTACTTC.

The chain joins TRBV4-1 to TRBJ2-7; D unresolved. The CDR3 is 16 residues long. Germline V CDR1 and CDR2: MGHRA, YSYEKL. With 0 bases removed from V and 6 bases from J, the gap between germline ends came to 18 bases. CDR3 in amino acids: CASSQEWTLHISEQYF. The DNA for the CDR3 is TGCGCCAGCAGCCAAGAATGGACCCTCCACATCAGCGAGCAGTACTTC.

This chain joins TRBV6-1 and TRBJ1-5, with D maybe TRBD1 (6 bases). The ends were cut back, 3 bases at V and 3 bases at J, with 15 bases in the middle. There are 16 residues in the CDR3. Germline V gene lookup returns CDR1 MNHNS and CDR2 SASEGT. The CDR3: CASSDGVGGPNQPQHF. The CDR3 region has the DNA TGTGCCAGCAGTGATGGAGTTGGGGGCCCCAATCAGCCCCAGCATTTT.

The V gene is TRBV30, the J gene TRBJ1-4; the D gene is possibly TRBD1 (5 bases). This CDR3 is built from 14 residues. Germline lookup yields CDR1 GTSNPN and CDR2 SVGIG (reference sequence). Trimming removed 0 bases from V and 7 bases from J, with 12 bases in between. Here the CDR3 DNA reads TGTGCCTGGAGTGTTCAGGGACGGTTTGAAAAACTGTTTTTT. This codes for CAWSVQGRFEKLFF.

CDR3 sequence reads: CAWSRRGADLEQFF. The DNA for the CDR3 is TGTGCCTGGAGTCGACGGGGGGCCGACCTAGAGCAGTTCTTC. This chain connects TRBV30 to TRBJ2-1; D might be TRBD2 (7 bases). This CDR3 comprises 14 residues. Germline CDR1 reads GTSNPN; CDR2 reads SVGIG (reference sequence). Trimming pared 2 bases from V and 10 bases from J, leaving 18 bases between.

The V and J genes are TRBV4-1 and TRBJ2-7; 10 bases map to TRBD2. Germline loops: CDR1 MGHRA, CDR2 YSYEKL. The CDR3 is 17 amino acids. After removal of 0 bases from V and 6 bases from J, the junction contained 11 bases not matched to a gene. The chain's CDR3 is CASSQDLGTSGTVEQYF. For the CDR3, the DNA is TGCGCCAGCAGCCAAGATCTTGGCACTAGCGGGACCGTCGAGCAGTACTTC.

This chain joins TRBV4-1 and TRBJ2-7, with TRBD2 identical over 8 bases. This CDR3 spans 16 amino acids. V lost 3 bases to trimming and J lost 0 bases; unmatched junction nucleotides: 7. Germline assignment: CDR1 MGHRA and CDR2 YSYEKL. CDR3 sequence reads: CASSHQRGGSSYEQYF. The CDR3 nucleotides read TGCGCCAGCAGCCACCAACGGGGGGGGAGCTCCTACGAGCAGTACTTC.

V is TRBV29-1 and J is TRBJ1-2, with a possible D match to TRBD1 (6 bases). The germline V gene has CDR1 SQVTM and CDR2 ANQGSEA. CDR3 size: 13 residues. The ends were cut back, 6 bases at V and 4 bases at J, with 15 bases in the middle. The CDR3 DNA is TGCAGCGTCGAGCCAGGGGTAGGCTATGGCTACACCTTC. It codes for CSVEPGVGYGYTF.

This rearrangement joins TRBV28 to TRBJ1-4; D is uncertain. V was cut by 2 bases and J by 0 bases, with 4 bases left in between. Germline values: CDR1 MDHEN, CDR2 SYDVKM. This CDR3 has 14 residues. For the CDR3, the DNA is TGTGCCAGCAGTTTAGAGGCAACTAATGAAAAACTGTTTTTT. As protein: CASSLEATNEKLFF.